These 21 T cell receptor beta chains share one sample of origin, sequenced in a study of T cells in Graves' hyperthyroidism and ophthalmopathy. RNA transcripts served as the template for amplifying TCR beta CDR3 regions. The primer set for the first-round RT-PCR of the TCR CDR3 was HTBI. TCRdb processed the multiplex PCR reads anew with MiXCR; each CDR3 protein has one entry. The repertoire holds a few hundred thousand distinct CDR3 sequences, with 25% as singletons. Sequences were obtained from blood. The receptors were gathered from a man in his fifties or sixties with Graves' hyperthyroidism.

The chain links TRBV27 to TRBJ1-2; a weak D match, TRBD1 (5 bases). Germline CDR1 MNHEY, CDR2 SMNVEV (reference sequence). V was trimmed by 6 bases and J by 8 bases, leaving 25 bases between them. The CDR3 is 16 residues long. The CDR3 DNA sequence: TGTGCCAGCAGCCACCGGGGGGTTGGGAGGAACCGGGGCTACACCTTC. The encoded protein is CASSHRGVGRNRGYTF.

This clonotype was found a few times. This chain links TRBV20-1 with TRBJ2-1; a weak D match, TRBD2 (6 bases). The germline V gene has CDR1 DFQATT and CDR2 SNEGSKA (reference sequence). Trimming removed 6 bases at V and 5 bases at J, with 14 bases between. CDR3 size: 13 residues. The CDR3 DNA sequence: TGCAGTGCGAGTCGGGAGTTCCACAATGAGCAGTTCTTC. Its protein is CSASREFHNEQFF.

This clonotype was seen more than once but under ten times. The genes are TRBV28 and TRBJ2-1; D perhaps matches TRBD2 (5 bases). Germline CDR1 MDHEN, CDR2 SYDVKM. Trimming took 4 bases from V and 5 from J, leaving 15 bases between them. CDR3 length: 15 residues. The CDR3 reads CASSSPALGDNEQFF. For the CDR3, the DNA is TGTGCCAGCAGTTCCCCGGCCCTCGGGGACAATGAGCAGTTCTTC.

The sample holds a few counts of this clonotype. J is TRBJ1-1 and V is TRBV20-1; D unclear. The germline CDR1 and CDR2 sequences are DFQATT and SNEGSKA (reference sequence). V gave up 3 bases and J gave up 3 bases, with 11 bases separating them. The CDR3 totals 13 residues. The CDR3 region is CSASRTQDTEAFF. The CDR3 DNA reads TGCAGTGCTAGTAGGACGCAGGACACTGAAGCTTTCTTT.

This clonotype came up many times. The chain joins TRBV28 to TRBJ1-5; D is unresolved. Germline loops: CDR1 MDHEN, CDR2 SYDVKM. CDR3 length equals 15 residues. Trimming shortened V by 5 bases and J by 0 bases, and 11 bases separated the two germline ends. The CDR3 bases are TGTGCCAGCAGTCTCCCCAGGTATAGCAATCAGCCCCAGCATTTT. It yields the protein CASSLPRYSNQPQHF.

V gene TRBV7-3 combines with J gene TRBJ1-1, with TRBD1 matching over 7 bases. Germline V gene sequence: CDR1 SGHTA, CDR2 FQGTGA. Germline trimming cut 5 bases from V and 1 base from J; bases unmatched to any gene: 7. The CDR3 totals 15 residues. CDR3 sequence: CASSGGGTENTEAFF. CDR3 DNA: TGTGCCAGCAGCGGAGGAGGGACAGAGAACACTGAAGCTTTCTTT.

The chain has TRBV19 and TRBJ1-5, with unresolved D. CDR1 and CDR2 (germline): LNHDA, SQIVND (reference sequence). CDR3 length: 14 amino acids. The V and J ends lost 5 bases and 4 bases respectively, with 12 bases between them. The CDR3 loop reads CASSEGLGNQPQHF. The CDR3 DNA sequence: TGTGCCAGTAGTGAAGGACTGGGGAATCAGCCCCAGCATTTT.

This clonotype was counted between two and nine times. V is TRBV10-2 and J is TRBJ2-1; D is perhaps TRBD2 (6 bases). Trimming pared 8 bases from V and 9 bases from J, leaving 14 bases between. Germline assignment: CDR1 WSHSY and CDR2 SAAADI. The CDR3 totals 12 residues. CDR3: CASWRGESEQFF. CDR3 in DNA: TGCGCCAGCTGGCGGGGAGAATCTGAGCAGTTCTTC.

The V call is TRBV2, the J call TRBJ2-5; 7 bases fit TRBD1. Germline V lookup: CDR1 SNHLY, CDR2 FYNNEI. The CDR3 is 12 amino acids. The junction had 9 bases not matched to a gene; V was cut back by 6 bases and J by 11 bases. This CDR3 reads CASSPDRLLQYF. CDR3 DNA: TGTGCCAGCAGCCCGGACAGGCTTCTTCAGTACTTC.

The table lists this clonotype with many counts. The J gene is TRBJ2-3, the V gene TRBV24-1, with 7 bases fitting TRBD1. In germline, CDR1 is KGHDR, CDR2 SFDVKD. CDR3 size: 13 residues. V lost 3 bases and J lost 9; bases outside the gene matches: 5. In nucleotides, the CDR3 is TGTGCCACCAGTGATGTACAGGGGCTCACGCAGTATTTT. Its translation: CATSDVQGLTQYF.

This clonotype was detected ten times or more. The V call is TRBV11-2, the J call TRBJ2-3; TRBD2 matches 8 bases. V was pared by 0 bases and J by 3 bases, with 2 bases of the junction left unmatched. The CDR3 is made up of 15 amino acids. Germline V lookup: CDR1 SGHAT, CDR2 FQNNGV. CDR3 sequence reads: CASSLDGRETDTQYF. As DNA, the CDR3 is TGTGCCAGCAGCTTAGACGGGAGGGAGACAGATACGCAGTATTTT.

The gene calls are TRBV5-1 and TRBJ2-4; the D is unclear. V was trimmed by 0 bases and J by 11 bases, leaving 15 bases between them. The CDR3 has 14 residues. From germline, CDR1 is SGHRS and CDR2 YFSETQ. In DNA form, the CDR3 reads TGCGCCAGCAGCTTGGGAAGCGACGGTGGCCTTCAGTACTTC. Translation: CASSLGSDGGLQYF. The complete variable domain, with remaining parts taken from reference TRBV5-1 and TRBJ2-4, reads KAGVTQTPRYLIKTRGQQVTLSCSPISGHRSVSWYQQTPGQGLQFLFEYFSETQRNKGNFPGRFSGRQFSNSRSEMNVSTLELGDSALYLCASSLGSDGGLQYFGAGTRLSVL.

The V gene is TRBV10-2, the J gene TRBJ2-3; 8 bases map to TRBD1. This CDR3 region has 15 residues. J lost 2 bases, V lost 4 bases, and 5 bases had no gene match. CDR1 and CDR2 from the germline V gene are WSHSY and SAAADI. CDR3 nucleotide sequence: TGCGCCAGCAGTGGGACAGGGTTCTACACAGATACGCAGTATTTT. Residues: CASSGTGFYTDTQYF.

This clonotype was counted at least ten times. The chain recombines TRBV11-3 with TRBJ2-3; 8 positions agree with TRBD2. The CDR3 totals 14 residues. Trimming removed 4 bases from V and 4 bases from J; junction bases left unmatched: 4. Germline values: CDR1 SGHNT, CDR2 YENEEA. CDR3: CASSSSGSADTQYF. CDR3 in DNA: TGTGCCAGCAGCTCCAGCGGGAGCGCAGATACGCAGTATTTT. Filled out from reference TRBV11-3 and TRBJ2-3, the complete variable domain reads EAGVVQSPRYKIIEKKQPVAFWCNPISGHNTLYWYLQNLGQGPELLIRYENEEAVDDSQLPKDRFSAERLKGVDSTLKIQPAELGDSAVYLCASSSSGSADTQYFGPGTRLTVL.

This clonotype was recorded at least ten times. The chain carries TRBV2 and TRBJ2-3; 9 bases fit TRBD2. Germline trimming cut 8 bases from V and 2 bases from J; bases unmatched to any gene: 2. CDR3 length: 13 amino acids. Germline V CDR1 and CDR2: SNHLY, FYNNEI. CDR3 sequence (DNA): TGTGCCAGCCAGCGGGAGGCCACAGATACGCAGTATTTT. This gives the protein CASQREATDTQYF.

The chain couples TRBV19 to TRBJ2-3; D is unclear. The CDR3 has 14 residues. Germline lookup yields CDR1 LNHDA and CDR2 SQIVND (reference sequence). Trimming stripped 9 bases from V and 2 bases from J, with 15 bases between. The CDR3 bases are TGTGCCAGGTCCCGCTGGCGGTACACAGATACGCAGTATTTT. This encodes CARSRWRYTDTQYF.

This clonotype was seen a few times. The chain uses TRBV20-1 and TRBJ2-3; D gene unclear. This CDR3 region has 17 residues. V shed 6 bases and J shed 0 bases, with 22 bases lying between them. Germline lookup yields CDR1 DFQATT and CDR2 SNEGSKA (reference sequence). CDR3 nucleotides: TGCAGTGCCAAAGACCGGATCCCATCACATAGCACAGATACGCAGTATTTT. It encodes CSAKDRIPSHSTDTQYF.

In this sample, this clonotype turned up many times. The V and J genes are TRBV7-3 and TRBJ2-1; a possible D gene is TRBD1 (6 bases). V was cut by 3 bases and J by 8 bases, with 14 bases left in between. This CDR3 comprises 14 residues. Germline CDR1 reads SGHTA; CDR2 reads FQGTGA. CDR3 sequence (DNA): TGTGCCAGCAGCTTCGTACAGGGTGGCGATGAGCAGTTCTTC. Protein sequence: CASSFVQGGDEQFF.

This clonotype was counted at least ten times. The chain is built from TRBV28 and TRBJ2-7; weak D call: TRBD2 (5 bases). Germline lookup yields CDR1 MDHEN and CDR2 SYDVKM. V was pared by 3 bases and J by 4 bases, with 16 bases between. This CDR3 has 15 amino acids. CDR3 nucleotide sequence: TGTGCCAGCAGTTTTATCAGGTCTCGGGGTTACGAGCAGTACTTC. Translating gives CASSFIRSRGYEQYF.

The chain couples TRBV13 to TRBJ2-2; D is unclear. V dropped 3 bases and J dropped 7 bases, with 6 bases sitting between them. CDR3 length: 12 amino acids. Per the germline V gene, CDR1 is PRHDT and CDR2 is FYEKMQ (reference sequence). As DNA, the CDR3 is TGTGCCAGCAGCTTCTCCGGCGGGGAGCTGTTTTTT. Encoded protein: CASSFSGGELFF. Based on the CDR3 plus reference TRBV13 and TRBJ2-2, the full variable domain is AAGVIQSPRHLIKEKRETATLKCYPIPRHDTVYWYQQGPGQDPQFLISFYEKMQSDKGSIPDRFSAQQFSDYHSELNMSSLELGDSALYFCASSFSGGELFFGEGSRLTVL.

The chain couples TRBV9 to TRBJ1-3, with D unclear. The CDR3 runs to 14 residues. Germline V gene sequence: CDR1 SGDLS, CDR2 YYNGEE. V lost 3 bases and J lost 0, with 7 bases in between. The CDR3 is CASSDYSSGNTIYF. The CDR3 DNA reads as TGTGCCAGCAGCGATTACAGCTCTGGAAACACCATATATTTT. The full variable domain, its missing parts supplied by reference TRBV9 and TRBJ1-3, is DSGVTQTPKHLITATGQRVTLRCSPRSGDLSVYWYQQSLDQGLQFLIQYYNGEERAKGNILERFSAQQFPDLHSELNLSSLELGDSALYFCASSDYSSGNTIYFGEGSWLTVV.